The 19 T cell receptor beta chains listed next were all sequenced from one sample in a study of spatial heterogeneity in lung cancer. Broader study findings: In tumors, expanded intratumoral alpha and beta TCR counts tracked mutation counts.

MiXCR, run by TCRdb on the 5' RACE reads, gives a single entry per CDR3 protein. This repertoire shows nearly 25,000 distinct CDR3 sequences, 8.8% found once; its top ten account for over 7.5%. Their target antigens are unknown. This sample's time point: sample taken at primary tumor resection. Sequencing used lung tumor tissue, obtained at surgery. Receptors originate from a male donor with early-stage non-small cell lung cancer.

The chain is built from TRBV7-9 and TRBJ2-7, with TRBD2 matching 10 bases. V was pared by 9 bases and J by 2 bases, with 4 bases of the junction left unmatched. The CDR3 extends over 13 amino acids. Germline CDR1 is SEHNR and CDR2 is FQNEAQ (reference sequence). CDR3 bases: TGTGCCAGTGGGACTAGCGCCACCTACGAGCAGTACTTC. Protein product: CASGTSATYEQYF.

V gene TRBV6-5 combines with J gene TRBJ2-3; TRBD2 matches at 9 bases. Germline CDR1 reads MNHEY; CDR2 reads SVGAGI. The CDR3 contains 16 residues. V shed 2 bases, J shed 8 bases, and the junction held 11 bases outside the gene matches. This CDR3 is CASSYALSGSGLTQYF. DNA of the CDR3: TGTGCCAGCAGTTACGCCCTTAGCGGGAGTGGGCTTACGCAGTATTTT.

This clonotype occurred many times. The chain has TRBV28 and TRBJ2-1; 7 bases match TRBD2. CDR1 and CDR2 from the germline V gene are MDHEN and SYDVKM. V gave up 1 base and J gave up 9 bases; unmatched junction bases: 6. This CDR3 comprises 14 residues. The CDR3 DNA is TGTGCCAGCAGTTTATTCGGGGGGAGGGGTGAGCAGTTCTTC. This encodes CASSLFGGRGEQFF.

This chain uses TRBV6-2 or TRBV6-3 with TRBJ2-7, with 9 positions matching TRBD1. V trimming: 0 bases; J trimming: 3 bases; junction bases outside the gene matches: 6. From germline, CDR1 is MNHEY and CDR2 SVGEGT. This CDR3 spans 16 amino acids. The CDR3 DNA follows: TGTGCCAGCAGTTACTCTATTTCGACAGGGGGCTACGAGCAGTACTTC. Protein: CASSYSISTGGYEQYF.

The gene calls are TRBV5-1 and TRBJ2-1; 8 nucleotides agree with TRBD1. Looked up from germline, CDR1 is SGHRS and CDR2 is YFSETQ. The CDR3 totals 15 residues. Trimming took 0 bases from V and 2 from J; bases not matched to a gene: 1. The CDR3: CASSLAGQAYNEQFF. The CDR3 DNA sequence: TGCGCCAGCAGCTTGGCGGGACAGGCCTACAATGAGCAGTTCTTC.

This clonotype has just a few counts. The CDR3 loop is CASSLVGTPNQPQHF. CDR3 DNA: TGTGCCAGCAGCTTAGTCGGGACACCTAATCAGCCCCAGCATTTT. V gene TRBV7-2 combines with J gene TRBJ1-5, with a possible D match to TRBD1 (6 bases). The CDR3 runs 15 residues. V gave up 1 base and J gave up 4 bases, with 11 bases separating them. Germline V CDR1 and CDR2: SGHTA, FQGNSA.

This clonotype was counted a single time. The chain joins TRBV20-1 to TRBJ2-5; TRBD2 matches 9 bases. This CDR3 is 15 amino acids long. The ends lost 6 bases at V and 5 bases at J; junction bases unmatched: 13. The germline gives CDR1 DFQATT, CDR2 SNEGSKA (reference sequence). The CDR3 protein is CSALTTSGFGETQYF. CDR3 DNA sequence: TGCAGTGCCTTAACGACTAGCGGCTTTGGGGAGACCCAGTACTTC.

This chain joins TRBV27 and TRBJ1-5; 11 bases match TRBD1. CDR3 length equals 17 residues. The V gene end was trimmed by 10 bases and the J gene end by 0 bases; junction bases not matched to a gene: 11. The germline CDR1 and CDR2 sequences are MNHEY and SMNVEV (reference sequence). DNA of the CDR3: TGTGCCAAGGACCGGGGACAGGGGGATGCTAGCAATCAGCCCCAGCATTTT. This sequence encodes CAKDRGQGDASNQPQHF.

This clonotype was recorded at least ten times. The chain is built from TRBV19 and TRBJ2-5; TRBD1 matches 10 bases. The germline V gene encodes CDR1 LNHDA and CDR2 SQIVND (reference sequence). V gave up 6 bases and J gave up 4 bases; unmatched junction bases: 8. The CDR3 loop spans 15 amino acids. DNA for the CDR3: TGTGCCAGTAGCAAAGACAGGGGGCCGACAGAGACCCAGTACTTC. This sequence encodes CASSKDRGPTETQYF.

This clonotype has a count of ten or more. J is TRBJ2-7 and V is TRBV5-1, with D perhaps matching TRBD1 (5 bases). The CDR3 extends over 14 amino acids. V was pared by 3 bases and J by 7 bases, with 17 bases between. Germline CDR1 is SGHRS and CDR2 is YFSETQ. CDR3 amino acids: CASSYVAGSGEQYF. The CDR3 nucleotides read TGCGCCAGCAGCTACGTGGCCGGGTCAGGGGAGCAGTACTTC. The full variable domain, in which reference TRBV5-1 and TRBJ2-7 provide the parts outside the CDR3, is KAGVTQTPRYLIKTRGQQVTLSCSPISGHRSVSWYQQTPGQGLQFLFEYFSETQRNKGNFPGRFSGRQFSNSRSEMNVSTLELGDSALYLCASSYVAGSGEQYFGPGTRLTVT.

This clonotype was observed at least ten times. V and J are TRBV7-9 and TRBJ1-2; D is perhaps TRBD1 (6 bases). The CDR3 is made up of 12 amino acids. Germline CDR1 is SEHNR and CDR2 is FQNEAQ (reference sequence). Trimming took 3 bases from V and 6 from J, leaving 8 bases between them. CDR3 loop: CASSFSGDGYTF. The CDR3 region has the DNA TGTGCCAGCAGCTTCTCAGGGGATGGCTACACCTTC.

This clonotype is medium-sized (0.01 to 0.1%) in the sample. The V and J genes are TRBV7-2 and TRBJ2-1; 10 bases line up with TRBD2. The CDR3 has 16 residues. V dropped 1 base and J dropped 7; count of bases not matched to a gene: 7. The germline V gene encodes CDR1 SGHTA and CDR2 FQGNSA. As DNA, the CDR3 is TGTGCCAGCAGCTTAGTGACGGGACTAGCGAAAAATGAGCAGTTCTTC. Its protein product is CASSLVTGLAKNEQFF. The full variable domain, completed using reference TRBV7-2 and TRBJ2-1, is GAGVSQSPSNKVTEKGKDVELRCDPISGHTALYWYRQSLGQGLEFLIYFQGNSAPDKSGLPSDRFSAERTGGSVSTLTIQRTQQEDSAVYLCASSLVTGLAKNEQFFGPGTRLTVL.

This clonotype appeared many times. Germline and junction disagree at one end, which may indicate a read error. The V gene is TRBV12-3 or TRBV12-4, the J gene TRBJ2-3; D gene uncertain. This CDR3 has 12 residues. CDR3 coding DNA: TGTGCCAGCAGTTCCTCCGGGTCCTCACGGGATTTT. This translates into CASSSSGSSRDF.

This clonotype was counted many times. The chain links TRBV5-1 to TRBJ1-5; the match to TRBD1 covers 8 bases. CDR1 and CDR2 from the germline V gene are SGHRS and YFSETQ. The trim removed 0 bases at V and 3 bases at J, leaving 5 bases unmatched. CDR3 length: 16 amino acids. The CDR3 coding sequence is TGCGCCAGCAGCTTGGGAGGACAGGGTAACAATCAGCCCCAGCATTTT. Translated: CASSLGGQGNNQPQHF.

This clonotype was counted only a few times. The CDR3: CASGSGLMYQETQYF. The CDR3 DNA follows: TGTGCTAGTGGTTCCGGACTAATGTACCAAGAGACCCAGTACTTC. The J gene is TRBJ2-5, the V gene TRBV12-5; TRBD2 might be the D (6 bases). The CDR3 covers 15 residues. Germline loops: CDR1 LGHNT, CDR2 FRNRAP. The V end lost 4 bases, the J end lost 0 bases, and 12 bases lay between the germline ends.

There are many counts of this clonotype. V usage is TRBV3-1 and J usage is TRBJ2-7, with TRBD1 matching over 7 bases. Trimming removed 1 base from V and 12 bases from J; junction bases left unmatched: 9. From germline, CDR1 is LGHDT and CDR2 YNNKEL (reference sequence). The CDR3 spans 13 residues. The CDR3 region has the DNA TGTGCCAGCAGCCAAGGACCCGACAGGGTGAGGTACTTC. Translating gives CASSQGPDRVRYF.

This clonotype came up many times. V gene TRBV20-1 combines with J gene TRBJ2-3; D is unresolved. The CDR3 runs 15 residues. V was shortened by 5 bases and J by 4 bases, with 19 bases between the two germline ends. Germline-derived CDR1 and CDR2 are DFQATT and SNEGSKA (reference sequence). CDR3: CSAEVAEKMADTQYF. The CDR3 nucleotides read TGCAGTGCTGAAGTGGCGGAAAAGATGGCAGATACGCAGTATTTT.

A few counts support this clonotype. The chain joins TRBV24-1 to TRBJ1-2; D might be TRBD1 (5 bases). Germline V gene sequence: CDR1 KGHDR, CDR2 SFDVKD. The CDR3 sequence is 15 residues long. Trimming took 3 bases from V and 0 from J, leaving 10 bases between them. The CDR3, as DNA: TGTGCCACCAGTGATGCGGGACGGGCTAACTATGGCTACACCTTC. Translated: CATSDAGRANYGYTF.

This clonotype was seen repeatedly, ten times or more. The J gene is TRBJ2-7, the V gene TRBV6-2 or TRBV6-3, with 11 nucleotides matching TRBD1. CDR3 length: 15 amino acids. The V and J ends lost 5 bases and 6 bases, in that order; junction bases with no gene match: 9. Germline V gene sequence: CDR1 MNHEY, CDR2 SVGEGT. The CDR3 here is CASSQPGQGAGEQYF. The CDR3 region has the DNA TGTGCCAGCAGTCAACCCGGACAGGGGGCGGGCGAGCAGTACTTC.